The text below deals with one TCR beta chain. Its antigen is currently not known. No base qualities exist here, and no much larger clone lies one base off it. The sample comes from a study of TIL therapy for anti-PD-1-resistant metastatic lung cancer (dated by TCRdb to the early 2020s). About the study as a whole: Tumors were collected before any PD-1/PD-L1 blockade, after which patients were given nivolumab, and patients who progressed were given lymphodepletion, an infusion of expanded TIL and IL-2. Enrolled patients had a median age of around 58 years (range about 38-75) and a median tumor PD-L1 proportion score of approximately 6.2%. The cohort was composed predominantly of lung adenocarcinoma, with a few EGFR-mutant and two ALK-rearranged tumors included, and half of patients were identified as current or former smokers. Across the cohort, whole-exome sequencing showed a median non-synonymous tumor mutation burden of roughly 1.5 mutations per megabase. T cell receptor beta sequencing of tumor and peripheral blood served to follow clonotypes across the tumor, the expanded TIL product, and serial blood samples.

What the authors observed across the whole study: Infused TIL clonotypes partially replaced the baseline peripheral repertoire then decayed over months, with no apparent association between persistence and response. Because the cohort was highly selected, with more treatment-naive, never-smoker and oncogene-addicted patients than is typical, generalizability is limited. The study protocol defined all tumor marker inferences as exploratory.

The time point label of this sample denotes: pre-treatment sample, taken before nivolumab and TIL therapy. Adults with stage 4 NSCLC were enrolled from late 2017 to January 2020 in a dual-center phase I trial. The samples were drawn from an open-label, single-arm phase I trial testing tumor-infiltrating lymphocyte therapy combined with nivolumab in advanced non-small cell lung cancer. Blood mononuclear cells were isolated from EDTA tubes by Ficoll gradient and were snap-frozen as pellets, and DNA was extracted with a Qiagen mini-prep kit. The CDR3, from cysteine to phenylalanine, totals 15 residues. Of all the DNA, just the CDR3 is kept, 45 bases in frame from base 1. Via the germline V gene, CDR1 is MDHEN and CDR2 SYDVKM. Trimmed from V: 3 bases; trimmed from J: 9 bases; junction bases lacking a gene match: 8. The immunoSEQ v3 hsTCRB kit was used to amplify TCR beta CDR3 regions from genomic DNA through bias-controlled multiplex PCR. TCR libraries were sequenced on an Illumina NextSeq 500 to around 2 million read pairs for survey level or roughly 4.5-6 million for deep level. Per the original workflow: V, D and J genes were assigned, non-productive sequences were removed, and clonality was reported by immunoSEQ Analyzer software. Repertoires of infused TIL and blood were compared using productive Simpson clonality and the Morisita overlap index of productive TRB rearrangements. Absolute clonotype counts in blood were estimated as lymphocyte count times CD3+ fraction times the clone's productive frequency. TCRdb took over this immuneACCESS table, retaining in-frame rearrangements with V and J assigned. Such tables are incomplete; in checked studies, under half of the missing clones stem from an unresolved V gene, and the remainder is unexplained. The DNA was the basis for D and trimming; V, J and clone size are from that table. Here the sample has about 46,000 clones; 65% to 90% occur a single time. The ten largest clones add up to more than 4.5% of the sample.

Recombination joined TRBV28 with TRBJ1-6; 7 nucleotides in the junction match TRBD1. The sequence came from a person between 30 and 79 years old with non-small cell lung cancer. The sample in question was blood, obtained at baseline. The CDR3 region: CASSLGDRAGSPLHF. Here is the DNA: TGTGCCAGCAGTTTGGGAGACAGGGCCGGTTCACCCCTCCACTTT.